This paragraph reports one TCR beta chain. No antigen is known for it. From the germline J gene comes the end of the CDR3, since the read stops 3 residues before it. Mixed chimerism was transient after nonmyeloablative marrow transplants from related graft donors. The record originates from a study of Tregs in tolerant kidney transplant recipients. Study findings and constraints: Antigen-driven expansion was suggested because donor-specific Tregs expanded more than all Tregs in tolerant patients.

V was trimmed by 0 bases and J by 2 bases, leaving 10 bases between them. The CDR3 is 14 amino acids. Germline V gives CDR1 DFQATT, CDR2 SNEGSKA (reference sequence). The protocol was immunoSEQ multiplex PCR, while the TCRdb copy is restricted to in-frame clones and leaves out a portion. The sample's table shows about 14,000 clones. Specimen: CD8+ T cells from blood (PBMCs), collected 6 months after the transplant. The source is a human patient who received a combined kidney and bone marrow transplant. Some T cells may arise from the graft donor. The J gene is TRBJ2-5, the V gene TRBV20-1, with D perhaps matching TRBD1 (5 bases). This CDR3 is CSARDGGAQETQYF. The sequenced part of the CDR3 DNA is TGCAGTGCTAGAGATGGTGGGGCGCAAGAGACC.